These 32 T cell receptor beta chains came from one sample sequenced in a study of blood T cell repertoires in COVID-19. Method: immunoSEQ multiplex PCR; TCRdb's copy keeps in-frame clones and lacks some. The sample contains roughly 260,000 clones, roughly 86% of which appear only once. Input material: peripheral blood. These receptors were obtained from a man between 40 and 49 years old who had recovered from COVID-19.

This rearrangement joins TRBV9 to TRBJ2-3; 9 positions match TRBD2. V lost 4 bases, J lost 0 bases, and 3 bases stayed unmatched. This CDR3 is built from 15 residues. The V gene's germline CDR1 is SGDLS and CDR2 YYNGEE. The CDR3: CASSSSGTSTDTQYF. The CDR3 bases are TGTGCCAGCAGCTCTAGCGGGACGAGCACAGATACGCAGTATTTT.

This clone was seen only once. This chain uses TRBV6-6 with TRBJ2-1; 12 bases are shared with TRBD2. Germline V gene sequence: CDR1 MNHNY, CDR2 SVGAGI (reference sequence). The CDR3 is 18 amino acids. Trimming removed 5 bases from V and 7 bases from J; junction bases left unmatched: 15. For the CDR3, the DNA is TGTGCCAGCAGTCCATTGACTAGCGGGGGTTTCTTTACTAATGAGCAGTTCTTC. Translating gives CASSPLTSGGFFTNEQFF.

As DNA, the CDR3 is TGTGCCAGTAGTTATGGTGGGAGGGAAGCCGAGCAGTACTTC. Its translation: CASSYGGREAEQYF. This chain uses TRBV19 with TRBJ2-7; 7 bases match TRBD2. The CDR3 has 14 amino acids. The trim removed 5 bases at V and 6 bases at J, leaving 10 bases unmatched. CDR1 is LNHDA, CDR2 SQIVND, per germline (reference sequence).

This clone appeared a few times. The chain recombines TRBV7-9 with TRBJ1-2; TRBD1 might be the D (6 bases). Trimming shortened V by 5 bases and J by 6 bases, and 28 bases separated the two germline ends. Germline CDR1 is SEHNR and CDR2 is FQNEAQ (reference sequence). CDR3 length: 18 amino acids. The CDR3 sequence is CASSLPEGQGPSADGYTF. The CDR3 nucleotides read TGTGCCAGCAGCCTCCCCGAGGGGCAGGGGCCCTCCGCGGATGGCTACACCTTC.

This rearrangement joins TRBV7-9 to TRBJ2-1; 12 bases align to TRBD2. Per the germline V gene, CDR1 is SEHNR and CDR2 is FQNEAQ (reference sequence). V lost 4 bases to trimming and J lost 10 bases; unmatched junction nucleotides: 11. The CDR3 extends over 16 amino acids. CDR3 loop: CASSSKTSGSQGEQFF. The CDR3 nucleotides read TGTGCCAGCAGCTCAAAGACTAGCGGGAGTCAGGGGGAGCAGTTCTTC.

The rearrangement joins TRBV25-1 to TRBJ1-2, with D possibly TRBD1 on 6 matching bases. The CDR3 is 13 residues long. Trimming took off 8 bases at V and 8 bases at J, with 18 bases between the two ends. The germline CDR1 and CDR2 sequences are MGHDK and SYGVNS. The CDR3, as DNA: TGTGCCAGCGGGGGTATGGGGGCCGGCGGCTACACCTTC. Encoded protein: CASGGMGAGGYTF.

The chain recombines TRBV7-2 with TRBJ2-7; 11 bases map to TRBD2. This CDR3 contains 18 residues. Trimming cost V 4 bases and J 2 bases; bases outside gene matches: 13. CDR1 SGHTA and CDR2 FQGNSA come from the germline V gene. For the CDR3, the DNA is TGTGCCAGCAGCTCTATATCCTCGGGACTAGCGGAGGCCTACGAGCAGTACTTC. This codes for CASSSISSGLAEAYEQYF.

The chain employs TRBV7-7 and TRBJ2-5; TRBD1 might be the D (5 bases). The CDR3 sequence is 13 residues long. V was pared by 6 bases and J by 4 bases, with 12 bases between. CDR1 SSHAT and CDR2 FNYEAQ come from the germline V gene (reference sequence). CDR3 residues: CASSSGGAETQYF. Here the CDR3 DNA reads TGTGCCAGCAGTTCCGGTGGGGCAGAGACCCAGTACTTC.

CDR3 sequence (DNA): TGTGCTAGTGGTTCTGGTAGCACCTACGAGCAGTACTTC. Translated: CASGSGSTYEQYF. The rearrangement joins TRBV12-5 to TRBJ2-7; D call uncertain. The CDR3 has 13 residues. Trimming left V 4 bases short and J 2 bases short, with 9 bases between. The germline V gene encodes CDR1 LGHNT and CDR2 FRNRAP.

The chain employs TRBV7-2 and TRBJ2-1; unclear D gene. The CDR3 consists of 14 residues. Between the trimmed V and J ends, which lost 3 bases and 5 bases, there was a span of 11 bases. Germline assignment: CDR1 SGHTA and CDR2 FQGNSA. In DNA, the CDR3 is TGTGCCAGCAGCTTGAACCAGAACAACAATGAGCAGTTCTTC. Protein product: CASSLNQNNNEQFF.

The chain links TRBV6-5 to TRBJ1-6, with 9 nucleotides matching TRBD1. This CDR3 comprises 14 residues. In germline, CDR1 is MNHEY, CDR2 SVGAGI. Trimming took 2 bases from V and 7 from J; bases not matched to a gene: 0. As DNA, the CDR3 is TGTGCCAGCAGTTACGGGACAGGGAATTCACCCCTCCACTTT. The encoded protein is CASSYGTGNSPLHF.

The chain has TRBV6-6 and TRBJ2-5; 12 bases are a match to TRBD2. The germline V gene encodes CDR1 MNHNY and CDR2 SVGAGI (reference sequence). CDR3 size: 15 residues. J was trimmed by 5 bases and V by 5 bases; bases with no gene match: 6. CDR3 in amino acids: CASSQTSGSGETQYF. The CDR3 nucleotides are TGTGCCAGCAGTCAGACTAGCGGGAGTGGGGAGACCCAGTACTTC.

The chain has TRBV27 and TRBJ1-3; 8 nucleotides align to TRBD1. After removal of 6 bases from V and 2 bases from J, the junction contained 9 bases not matched to a gene. CDR1 MNHEY and CDR2 SMNVEV come from the germline V gene (reference sequence). CDR3 length: 16 residues. The CDR3, as DNA: TGTGCCAGCAGGGAAGCCGGACAGGGACCTGGAAACACCATATATTTT. Translating gives CASREAGQGPGNTIYF.

This clone was seen a handful of times. J is TRBJ1-2 and V is TRBV29-1, with D possibly being TRBD1 (5 bases). Trimming cost V 1 base and J 8 bases, with 14 bases left between them. This CDR3 region has 13 residues. CDR1 is SQVTM and CDR2 is ANQGSEA in the germline V gene. The CDR3 DNA sequence: TGCAGCGTTGAAGGGGGCCAGAGCGGGGGCTACACCTTC. Residues: CSVEGGQSGGYTF.

This chain links TRBV30 with TRBJ2-7; no reliable D call. The V gene lost 4 bases and the J gene lost 3 bases, with 16 bases spanning the gap. CDR3 length: 14 residues. Germline CDR1 GTSNPN, CDR2 SVGIG (reference sequence). The CDR3 region has the DNA TGTGCCTGGACCCCAGGATCCATACTCTACGAGCAGTACTTC. Translating it yields CAWTPGSILYEQYF.

CDR3 coding DNA: TGTGCCAGCAGCTTGCGACAGGGGCACACAGATACGCAGTATTTT. Translating it yields CASSLRQGHTDTQYF. The J gene is TRBJ2-3, the V gene TRBV11-2; 8 nucleotides agree with TRBD1. The germline V gene encodes CDR1 SGHAT and CDR2 FQNNGV. This CDR3 spans 15 amino acids. Trimming at V came to 3 bases and at J to 2 bases, leaving 4 bases not matched to a gene.

The V and J genes are TRBV4-3 and TRBJ2-3; the D gene is possibly TRBD2 (6 bases). This CDR3 is 15 amino acids long. Germline V CDR1 and CDR2: LGHNA, YSLEER. V lost 2 bases, J lost 5 bases, and 14 bases lay in between. The CDR3 loop reads CASSQTPGVGDTQYF. The CDR3 DNA sequence: TGCGCCAGCAGCCAAACCCCGGGGGTCGGAGATACGCAGTATTTT.

As for this clone: This CDR3 is missing its conserved last phenylalanine or tryptophan, likely due to a read error. The DNA is left out, because the CDR3 cannot be placed on it with certainty; the CDR3 is given as TCRdb lists it. The chain combines TRBV6-1 with TRBJ2-3; the table's D call, TRBD2, was not checked against the DNA. The CDR3 region is 12 residues in length, termini included. Germline CDR1 and CDR2: MNHNS and SASEGT. The CDR3 sequence: CASSEGLIRLDL.

This chain joins TRBV2 and TRBJ2-3; the D gene is possibly TRBD2 (7 bases). The CDR3 covers 14 residues. The V and J ends lost 7 bases and 2 bases respectively, with 13 bases between them. The germline CDR1 and CDR2 sequences are SNHLY and FYNNEI. The CDR3 DNA reads as TGTGCCAGCATGACGGGGGGCGCCACAGATACGCAGTATTTT. Protein: CASMTGGATDTQYF. Drawing the rest from reference TRBV2 and TRBJ2-3, the complete variable domain is EPEVTQTPSHQVTQMGQEVILRCVPISNHLYFYWYRQILGQKVEFLVSFYNNEISEKSEIFDDQFSVERPDGSNFTLKIRSTKLEDSAMYFCASMTGGATDTQYFGPGTRLTVL.

The chain employs TRBV5-4 and TRBJ2-3, with 11 bases aligning to TRBD1. This CDR3 comprises 15 residues. Trimming cost V 4 bases and J 3 bases; bases outside gene matches: 4. Germline CDR1 is SGHNT and CDR2 is YYREEE (reference sequence). CDR3 nucleotide sequence: TGTGCCAGCAGCCCTTGGGACAGGGGGACAGATACGCAGTATTTT. It translates to CASSPWDRGTDTQYF.

The chain combines TRBV7-8 with TRBJ2-1, with 16 bases fitting TRBD2. This CDR3 comprises 16 residues. CDR1 and CDR2 from the germline V gene are SGHVS and FQNEAQ. V shed 5 bases, J shed 8 bases, and the junction held 6 bases outside the gene matches. CDR3 protein: CASSPGTSGGAYEQFF. CDR3 nucleotide sequence: TGTGCCAGCAGCCCCGGGACTAGCGGGGGGGCCTATGAGCAGTTCTTC.

The V and J genes are TRBV7-9 and TRBJ2-1; 9 bases line up with TRBD2. With 5 bases clipped from V and 7 bases from J, the junction kept 15 bases outside the gene matches. The CDR3 is 17 amino acids. The germline V gene encodes CDR1 SEHNR and CDR2 FQNEAQ (reference sequence). CDR3 amino acids: CASSPNLAGGPGNEQFF. DNA for the CDR3: TGTGCCAGCAGCCCGAATTTGGCGGGGGGGCCGGGAAATGAGCAGTTCTTC.

This rearrangement joins TRBV7-3 to TRBJ2-1, with 11 bases fitting TRBD2. V lost 2 bases to trimming and J lost 9 bases; unmatched junction nucleotides: 15. Germline V gene lookup returns CDR1 SGHTA and CDR2 FQGTGA. CDR3 length equals 18 residues. The DNA of the CDR3 is TGTGCCAGCAGCTTACGCGGGCCCGGGGGGACTAGCGGAGCTGAGCAGTTCTTC. This gives the protein CASSLRGPGGTSGAEQFF.

This clone has a single count. This chain links TRBV9 with TRBJ2-2; 10 bases are a match to TRBD2. Trimming cost V 5 bases and J 7 bases; bases outside gene matches: 11. The CDR3 covers 16 residues. Per germline, CDR1 SGDLS and CDR2 YYNGEE. In DNA, the CDR3 is TGTGCCAGCAGTCCTTTACTAGCGGGAAGGGTCGGGGAGCTGTTTTTT. Translated: CASSPLLAGRVGELFF. Complete variable domain (other parts from reference TRBV9 and TRBJ2-2): DSGVTQTPKHLITATGQRVTLRCSPRSGDLSVYWYQQSLDQGLQFLIQYYNGEERAKGNILERFSAQQFPDLHSELNLSSLELGDSALYFCASSPLLAGRVGELFFGEGSRLTVL.

This clone was observed a single time. V is TRBV9 and J is TRBJ2-3; 9 bases are shared with TRBD2. Germline-derived CDR1 and CDR2 are SGDLS and YYNGEE. The V segment lost 2 bases and the J segment 3 bases; nucleotides outside the gene matches: 4. This CDR3 has 15 amino acids. The CDR3 sequence is CASSVLRGGTDTQYF. In DNA form, the CDR3 reads TGTGCCAGCAGCGTTTTGCGGGGGGGGACAGATACGCAGTATTTT.

This chain uses TRBV4-1 with TRBJ1-3, with D tentatively TRBD1 (5 bases). CDR1 and CDR2 (germline): MGHRA, YSYEKL. The CDR3 is made up of 17 amino acids. The V and J ends lost 0 bases and 2 bases respectively, with 14 bases between them. The CDR3 DNA is TGCGCCAGCAGCCAAGACCCCGACAGATACACTGGAAACACCATATATTTT. Amino acids: CASSQDPDRYTGNTIYF.

The V and J genes are TRBV5-1 and TRBJ2-7; weak D call: TRBD2 (7 bases). From germline, CDR1 is SGHRS and CDR2 YFSETQ. CDR3 length: 16 residues. Trimming removed 0 bases at V and 0 bases at J, with 13 bases between. The CDR3 bases are TGCGCCAGCAGCTTGGCCCCGGGGGGCAACTCCTACGAGCAGTACTTC. Its protein product is CASSLAPGGNSYEQYF.

This chain uses TRBV21-1 with TRBJ2-3; TRBD1, as called in the table, went unchecked against the DNA. TRBV21-1 is a recognized pseudogene. The CDR3 totals 17 residues. Here the CDR3 reads CASSKVCRGFFTDTQYF. The CDR3 coding sequence is TGTGCCAGCAGCAAAGTGTGCAGGGGGTTTTTCACAGATACGCAGTATTTT.

This rearrangement joins TRBV5-5 to TRBJ2-6, with TRBD2 identical over 13 bases. The CDR3 is 17 residues long. With 3 bases clipped from V and 4 bases from J, the junction kept 4 bases outside the gene matches. The germline V gene has CDR1 SGHKS and CDR2 YYEKEE (reference sequence). CDR3 residues: CASSSLAGGRGANVLTF. CDR3 DNA sequence: TGTGCCAGCAGCTCACTAGCGGGAGGGAGGGGGGCCAACGTCCTGACTTTC.

The chain carries TRBV11-2 and TRBJ2-1; D call uncertain. Germline V lookup: CDR1 SGHAT, CDR2 FQNNGV. This CDR3 has 13 residues. Trimming shortened V by 0 bases and J by 7 bases, and 7 bases separated the two germline ends. The CDR3 DNA is TGTGCCAGCAGCTTAGATCCCGGTAATGAGCAGTTCTTC. It codes for CASSLDPGNEQFF.

The genes are TRBV4-1 and TRBJ2-1, with D perhaps matching TRBD2 (5 bases). Looked up from germline, CDR1 is MGHRA and CDR2 is YSYEKL. The CDR3 is 12 amino acids. V lost 3 bases and J lost 7, with 7 bases in between. The CDR3 reads CASSHSGNEQFF. CDR3 nucleotides: TGCGCCAGCAGCCATTCGGGGAATGAGCAGTTCTTC.

The V gene is TRBV7-2, the J gene TRBJ1-1; D possibly corresponds to TRBD1 (6 bases). The V end lost 6 bases, the J end lost 1 base, and 12 bases lay between the germline ends. This CDR3 is built from 14 residues. In germline, CDR1 is SGHTA, CDR2 FQGNSA. The CDR3 reads CASSFFRGNTEAFF. CDR3 DNA: TGTGCCAGCAGTTTTTTCAGGGGGAACACTGAAGCTTTCTTT. The full variable domain, its missing parts supplied by reference TRBV7-2 and TRBJ1-1, is GAGVSQSPSNKVTEKGKDVELRCDPISGHTALYWYRQSLGQGLEFLIYFQGNSAPDKSGLPSDRFSAERTGGSVSTLTIQRTQQEDSAVYLCASSFFRGNTEAFFGQGTRLTVV.